This T cell receptor beta chain was documented in a study of somatic mutations in cytotoxic T cells in rheumatoid arthritis (TCRdb year 2017). In the study overall: Some T-cell populations stained with V beta antibodies were sorted by flow on a FACSAria II or Sony SH800 to nearly 100% purity, with sorted V beta1+ cells additionally subjected to TCRB sequencing. In newly diagnosed rheumatoid arthritis without treatment, the study examined if expanded CD8+ T-cell clones harbor somatic mutations, relying on TCRB deep sequencing to characterize clonality. TCRB deep sequencing covered roughly 60 patients with rheumatoid arthritis along with about 20 healthy controls. Patient and control groups had essentially identical median ages. Summary of the overall study and its limitations: In 8 out of 65 patients, more than 20% of CD8+ cells belonged to the largest CD8+ clone, while several identical CD8+ TCRB sequences were shared between blood and synovial fluid. An increase of CD8+ clonality with age was seen in patients (Spearman r of about 0.45) but not in healthy controls. CD8+ T-cell clonality in rheumatoid arthritis patients was not significantly different from that in age-matched healthy controls. The finding that TRBV07 was slightly underrepresented in patients was left unadjusted for multiple comparisons. The expanded CD8+ clones had unknown antigen targets, and not appearing in virus-specific databases did not rule out that they were virus-specific.

The V and J ends are trimmed by 3 bases and 3 bases, leaving 15 bases between them. Including the terminal cysteine and phenylalanine, the CDR3 comprises 15 residues. The only DNA kept is the CDR3, 45 bases in frame from the first base. Healthy controls were some 20 blood donors whose buffy coats were used, with a median age of about 56 years (range about 20-70) and 55% to 65% female. On an AutoMACS, CD4+ and CD8+ cells were isolated via positive magnetic bead selection, and their purity was verified by flow cytometry. Isolation of peripheral blood mononuclear cells was done through Ficoll-Paque PLUS density gradient separation. Nucleospin Tissue or Tissue XS kits were used to extract DNA from CD4-enriched, CD8-enriched or PBMC samples, and a Qubit 2.0 fluorometer was used for quantification. Regarding this clone: The antigen it binds to is not known. The record has no base qualities; no much larger clone is one base away.

Genomic DNA underwent TCRB CDR3 sequencing using the immunoSEQ assay. The paper's processing steps were these. Only productive TCRB rearrangements were included in the analyses. Defining a clone by its unique TCRB CDR3 sequence, the study calculated clonality as a productive clonality index derived from Shannon entropy. The template counts of each clone relative to the total templates per sample were used to calculate repertoire overlap between two samples. A correlation with a Spearman r of over 0.55 was found between V-gene usage by flow cytometry and V-gene usage by TCRB sequencing. The table comes from immuneACCESS by way of TCRdb, which keeps in-frame sequences with V and J called. Part of the clones is missing from these tables; in studies checked, under half for an unresolved V gene and the rest for unknown reasons. The V and J calls and the clone size are those of that table, but D and trimming were determined from the DNA. The sample table contains 10,000 to 12,000 clones; only one count was recorded for roughly 80% of them. Roughly a fifth of the sample goes to the ten largest clones.

The V and J segments used are TRBV23-1 and TRBJ2-7, with a weak D call of TRBD2 (6 bases match). TRBV23-1 carries the ORF label, with uncertain function. Sequences were obtained from CD8+ T cells sorted from blood. This TCR derives from a man between 45 and 60 years old in good health. The CDR3 region reads CASSHHSGTLYEQYF. The nucleotides read TGCGCCAGCAGTCACCATTCCGGGACTCTCTACGAGCAGTACTTC.